This T cell receptor beta chain stems from a study of T cells after yellow fever vaccination. The wider study: Low-cell-number fractions were prepared with SMART-Seq v4 Ultra Low Input.

Germline loops: CDR1 SNHLY, CDR2 FYNNEI. This CDR3 has 11 amino acids. V was pared by 11 bases and J by 3 bases, with 8 bases between. MiXCR was run by TCRdb on the 5' RACE reads, yielding one entry per CDR3 protein. The table shows roughly 310,000 distinct CDR3 sequences, with 8.7% occurring only once. This clonotype has a count of ten or more. The starting material was PBMCs, obtained on the day of the first yellow fever vaccination. The rearrangement joins TRBV2 to TRBJ2-1, with D possibly being TRBD2 (6 bases). The sequence was collected from a young man who received the YFV17D yellow fever vaccine. The CDR3 DNA sequence: TGTGCCGTCGGGAGCTACAATGAGCAGTTCTTC. Its protein product is CAVGSYNEQFF.